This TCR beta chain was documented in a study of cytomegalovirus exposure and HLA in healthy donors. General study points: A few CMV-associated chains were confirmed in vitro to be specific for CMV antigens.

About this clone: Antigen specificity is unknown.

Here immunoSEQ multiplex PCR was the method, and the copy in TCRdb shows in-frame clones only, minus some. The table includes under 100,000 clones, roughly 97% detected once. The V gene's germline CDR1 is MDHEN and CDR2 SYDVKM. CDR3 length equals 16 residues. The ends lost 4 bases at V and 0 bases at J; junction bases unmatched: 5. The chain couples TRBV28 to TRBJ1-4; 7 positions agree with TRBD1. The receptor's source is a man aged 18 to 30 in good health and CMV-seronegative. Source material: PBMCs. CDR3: CASSSRQGATNEKLFF. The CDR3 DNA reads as TGTGCCAGCAGTTCCCGACAGGGCGCAACTAATGAAAAACTGTTTTTT.